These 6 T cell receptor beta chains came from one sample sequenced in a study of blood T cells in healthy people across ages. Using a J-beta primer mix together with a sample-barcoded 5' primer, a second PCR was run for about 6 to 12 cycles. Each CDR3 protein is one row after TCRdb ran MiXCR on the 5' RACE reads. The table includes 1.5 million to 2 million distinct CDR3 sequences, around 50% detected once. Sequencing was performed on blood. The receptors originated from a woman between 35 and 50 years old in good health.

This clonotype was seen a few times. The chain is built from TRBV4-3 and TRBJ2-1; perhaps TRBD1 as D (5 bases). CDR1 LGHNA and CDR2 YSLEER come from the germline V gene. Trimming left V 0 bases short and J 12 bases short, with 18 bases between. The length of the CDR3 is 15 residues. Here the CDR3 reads CASSQDLSQGRWQFF. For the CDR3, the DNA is TGCGCCAGCAGCCAAGATTTAAGTCAGGGTCGTTGGCAGTTCTTC.

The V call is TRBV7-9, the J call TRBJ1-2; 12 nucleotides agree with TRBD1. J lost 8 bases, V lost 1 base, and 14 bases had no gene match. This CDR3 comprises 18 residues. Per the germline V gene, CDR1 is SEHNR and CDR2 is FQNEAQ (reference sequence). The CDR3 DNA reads TGTGCCAGCAGCTTAGGAGTTTCGGGACAGGGGGCGAAAGAGGGCTACACCTTC. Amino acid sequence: CASSLGVSGQGAKEGYTF.

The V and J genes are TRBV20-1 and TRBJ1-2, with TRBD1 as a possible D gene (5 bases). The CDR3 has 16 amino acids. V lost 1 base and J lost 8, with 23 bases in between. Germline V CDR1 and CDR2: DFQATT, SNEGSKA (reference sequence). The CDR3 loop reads CSARAATDLWSWGYTF. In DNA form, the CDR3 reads TGCAGTGCTAGAGCGGCGACAGATTTATGGAGTTGGGGCTACACCTTC.

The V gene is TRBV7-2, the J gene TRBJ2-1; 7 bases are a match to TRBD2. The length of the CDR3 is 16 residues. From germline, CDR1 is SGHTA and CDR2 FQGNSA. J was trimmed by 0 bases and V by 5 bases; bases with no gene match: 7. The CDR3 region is CASSLSGTTSYNEQFF. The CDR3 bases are TGTGCCAGCAGCCTGTCCGGGACTACCTCCTACAATGAGCAGTTCTTC.

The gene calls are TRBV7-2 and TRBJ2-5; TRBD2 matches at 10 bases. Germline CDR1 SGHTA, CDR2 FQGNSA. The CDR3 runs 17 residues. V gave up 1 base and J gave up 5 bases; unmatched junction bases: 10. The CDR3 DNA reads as TGTGCCAGCAGCTTAGGTCAAGCGGGGGGGCCCCGGGAGACCCAGTACTTC. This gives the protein CASSLGQAGGPRETQYF.

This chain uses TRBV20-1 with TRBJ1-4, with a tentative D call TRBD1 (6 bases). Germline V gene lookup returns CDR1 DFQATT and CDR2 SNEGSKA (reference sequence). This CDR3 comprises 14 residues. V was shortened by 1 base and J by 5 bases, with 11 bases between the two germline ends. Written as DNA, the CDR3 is TGCAGTGCTAGAGGGACAGACATAAATGAAAAACTGTTTTTT. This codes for CSARGTDINEKLFF.